These 26 T cell receptor beta chains share one sample of origin, sequenced in a study of OX40 agonist ivuxolimab in advanced cancers. This table comes from immunoSEQ multiplex PCR, and its TCRdb copy is limited to in-frame clones, with some not included. The table lists 75,000 to 80,000 clones, approximately 87% of them singletons. The sample consisted of CD4+ or CD8+ T cells sorted from blood, taken in a trial of the OX40 agonist ivuxolimab. Every receptor here comes from an adult with an advanced solid tumor such as melanoma, head and neck, liver or kidney cancer.

The rearrangement joins TRBV10-1 to TRBJ1-1; possible D gene TRBD1, 5 bases. Germline assignment: CDR1 WNHNN and CDR2 SYGVQD (reference sequence). The CDR3 consists of 14 residues. Deletions cut 5 bases from V and 1 base from J, with 11 bases between. The CDR3 coding sequence is TGCGCCAGCAGTTTCGACAGTTCGAACACTGAAGCTTTCTTT. Encoded protein: CASSFDSSNTEAFF.

This sequence joins TRBV5-1 and TRBJ2-5, with D perhaps TRBD1 (7 bases). The V end was cut by 4 bases, the J end by 13 bases, with 26 bases between. Per germline, CDR1 SGHRS and CDR2 YFSETQ. The CDR3 loop spans 15 amino acids. As DNA, the CDR3 is TGCGCCAGCAGCCCTGGTCCCGGAAAAGACAGGGAGGTGTACTTC. Translation gives CASSPGPGKDREVYF.

This chain connects TRBV5-1 to TRBJ1-1; maybe TRBD1 (5 bases). Per germline, CDR1 SGHRS and CDR2 YFSETQ. The CDR3 spans 14 residues. Trimming cost V 4 bases and J 6 bases, with 16 bases left between them. CDR3 residues: CASSLSRARSEAFF. As DNA, the CDR3 is TGCGCCAGCAGCCTCTCCAGGGCGCGGTCTGAAGCTTTCTTT.

This chain links TRBV7-8 with TRBJ1-3; D gene uncertain. The CDR3 extends over 15 amino acids. The germline CDR1 and CDR2 sequences are SGHVS and FQNEAQ. V lost 1 base and J lost 1, with 8 bases in between. In DNA, the CDR3 is TGTGCCAGCAGCTTAGTTGGGGTTTCTGGAAACACCATATATTTT. Residues: CASSLVGVSGNTIYF. Complete variable domain (other parts from reference TRBV7-8 and TRBJ1-3): GAGVSQSPRYKVAKRGQDVALRCDPISGHVSLFWYQQALGQGPEFLTYFQNEAQLDKSGLPSDRFFAERPEGSVSTLKIQRTQQEDSAVYLCASSLVGVSGNTIYFGEGSWLTVV.

The chain has TRBV4-1 and TRBJ2-7; weak D call: TRBD1 (6 bases). CDR1 and CDR2 (germline): MGHRA, YSYEKL. The CDR3 extends over 16 amino acids. Trimming removed 3 bases from V and 3 bases from J, with 18 bases in between. The CDR3 DNA follows: TGCGCCAGCAGCCATCCCGGACAGATGACACGCTACGAGCAGTACTTC. Its protein is CASSHPGQMTRYEQYF.

The rearrangement uses TRBV2 and TRBJ2-7, with TRBD2 identical over 9 bases. Germline V gene lookup returns CDR1 SNHLY and CDR2 FYNNEI. With 6 bases clipped from V and 2 bases from J, the junction kept 11 bases outside the gene matches. The CDR3 loop spans 16 amino acids. Here the CDR3 DNA reads TGTGCCAGCAGGCTCGGACCAGGCGGGGGGGCCTACGAGCAGTACTTC. Amino acid sequence: CASRLGPGGGAYEQYF. Looking up the rest from reference TRBV2 and TRBJ2-7 gives the full variable domain: EPEVTQTPSHQVTQMGQEVILRCVPISNHLYFYWYRQILGQKVEFLVSFYNNEISEKSEIFDDQFSVERPDGSNFTLKIRSTKLEDSAMYFCASRLGPGGGAYEQYFGPGTRLTVT.

The CDR3 nucleotides read TGTGCCAGCTCACCAGACAGGGCTGGAAACACCATATATTTT. This encodes CASSPDRAGNTIYF. The rearrangement links TRBV18 to TRBJ1-3, with TRBD1 matching over 7 bases. CDR3 length: 14 residues. The germline V gene encodes CDR1 KGHSH and CDR2 LQKENI. The J segment lost 2 bases and the V segment lost 2 bases, leaving 0 bases of the junction unmatched.

The chain links TRBV28 to TRBJ1-3, with 10 bases lining up with TRBD1. The CDR3 has 15 residues. The germline CDR1 and CDR2 sequences are MDHEN and SYDVKM. Trimming removed 6 bases from V and 2 bases from J; junction bases left unmatched: 4. CDR3 residues: CASSPDRGAGNTIYF. CDR3 DNA: TGTGCCAGCAGCCCGGACAGGGGGGCTGGAAACACCATATATTTT.

The V call is TRBV6-5, the J call TRBJ2-7; weak D call: TRBD1 (5 bases). CDR1 is MNHEY, CDR2 SVGAGI, per germline. The CDR3 loop spans 14 amino acids. The V end lost 6 bases, the J end lost 5 bases, and 17 bases lay between the germline ends. The CDR3 protein is CASRLIPGIHEQYF. The CDR3 region has the DNA TGTGCCAGCAGGCTTATTCCAGGGATCCACGAGCAGTACTTC.

The chain has TRBV5-1 and TRBJ1-5, with 7 bases aligning to TRBD1. The V and J ends lost 1 base and 7 bases, in that order; junction bases with no gene match: 8. CDR3 size: 15 residues. Germline-derived CDR1 and CDR2 are SGHRS and YFSETQ. The CDR3 region has the DNA TGCGCCAGCAGCTTGTCCGGACAGGTTGGGCAGCCCCAGCATTTT. Encoded protein: CASSLSGQVGQPQHF.

This chain connects TRBV25-1 to TRBJ2-1; the D gene could be TRBD1 or TRBD2 (5 bases each). This CDR3 has 14 amino acids. CDR1 MGHDK and CDR2 SYGVNS come from the germline V gene. Trimming cost V 9 bases and J 0 bases, with 12 bases left between them. The CDR3 spells CARPAGSSYNEQFF. In DNA form, the CDR3 reads TGTGCCAGACCGGCAGGGAGCTCCTACAATGAGCAGTTCTTC.

V is TRBV5-3 and J is TRBJ2-7, with D tentatively TRBD1 (6 bases). TRBV5-3 is an ORF; its function is uncertain. The V and J ends lost 1 base and 4 bases respectively, with 12 bases between them. The CDR3 extends over 14 amino acids. Here the CDR3 reads CARSLFAGEYEQYF. CDR3 DNA sequence: TGTGCCAGAAGCTTGTTTGCAGGGGAATACGAGCAGTACTTC.

V gene TRBV6-6 combines with J gene TRBJ2-5; the D gene is possibly TRBD2 (6 bases). The ends were cut back, 2 bases at V and 6 bases at J, with 16 bases in the middle. The CDR3 length is 15 residues. Per germline, CDR1 MNHNY and CDR2 SVGAGI (reference sequence). The CDR3 protein is CASSYLFGGMKTQYF. In nucleotides, the CDR3 is TGTGCCAGCAGTTACCTATTCGGGGGAATGAAGACCCAGTACTTC.

CDR3: CASSVEPGQGYEQYF. The CDR3 DNA is TGTGCCAGCAGCGTCGAACCGGGACAGGGCTACGAGCAGTACTTC. The chain links TRBV9 to TRBJ2-7; 9 nucleotides align to TRBD1. CDR3 length: 15 amino acids. V dropped 2 bases and J dropped 3; count of bases not matched to a gene: 6. Germline-derived CDR1 and CDR2 are SGDLS and YYNGEE.

The V and J genes are TRBV5-1 and TRBJ2-1; D is possibly TRBD2 (5 bases). Germline loops: CDR1 SGHRS, CDR2 YFSETQ. Trimming shortened V by 3 bases and J by 3 bases, and 10 bases separated the two germline ends. CDR3 length: 14 amino acids. The CDR3: CASSWTGIYNEQFF. CDR3 in DNA: TGCGCCAGCAGCTGGACCGGGATCTACAATGAGCAGTTCTTC. Supplemented by reference TRBV5-1 and TRBJ2-1, the full variable domain reads KAGVTQTPRYLIKTRGQQVTLSCSPISGHRSVSWYQQTPGQGLQFLFEYFSETQRNKGNFPGRFSGRQFSNSRSEMNVSTLELGDSALYLCASSWTGIYNEQFFGPGTRLTVL.

The rearrangement joins TRBV19 to TRBJ1-1; D call uncertain. V dropped 6 bases and J dropped 1 base, with 9 bases sitting between them. The germline CDR1 and CDR2 sequences are LNHDA and SQIVND (reference sequence). The CDR3 loop spans 13 amino acids. CDR3 amino acids: CASSPAGNTEAFF. The DNA of the CDR3 is TGTGCCAGTAGCCCTGCCGGGAACACTGAAGCTTTCTTT.

This chain uses TRBV11-2 with TRBJ2-1; 7 bases align to TRBD2. Germline lookup yields CDR1 SGHAT and CDR2 FQNNGV. The CDR3 totals 15 residues. V trimming: 2 bases; J trimming: 2 bases; junction bases outside the gene matches: 3. The CDR3: CASSLSGTPYNEQFF. The DNA of the CDR3 is TGTGCCAGCAGCTTAAGCGGGACCCCCTACAATGAGCAGTTCTTC. Full variable domain (outside the CDR3, taken from reference TRBV11-2 and TRBJ2-1): EAGVAQSPRYKIIEKRQSVAFWCNPISGHATLYWYQQILGQGPKLLIQFQNNGVVDDSQLPKDRFSAERLKGVDSTLKIQPAKLEDSAVYLCASSLSGTPYNEQFFGPGTRLTVL.

This chain uses TRBV2 with TRBJ2-1, with 8 nucleotides matching TRBD2. Germline loops: CDR1 SNHLY, CDR2 FYNNEI. The J segment lost 4 bases and the V segment lost 6 bases, leaving 8 bases of the junction unmatched. The CDR3 contains 15 residues. CDR3 region: CASSELAGSYNEQFF. The CDR3 coding sequence is TGTGCCAGCAGCGAGCTAGCGGGCTCGTACAATGAGCAGTTCTTC.

In this sample, this clone turned up once. The chain combines TRBV28 with TRBJ1-5; D is possibly TRBD1 (5 bases). This CDR3 has 16 amino acids. CDR1 and CDR2 (germline): MDHEN, SYDVKM. The V gene lost 2 bases and the J gene lost 3 bases, with 14 bases spanning the gap. The CDR3 sequence: CASSLIIGGSNQPQHF. The DNA of the CDR3 is TGTGCCAGCAGTTTAATTATCGGGGGGTCCAATCAGCCCCAGCATTTT.

The chain couples TRBV11-2 to TRBJ1-3; TRBD1 agrees at 7 bases. This CDR3 comprises 18 residues. Germline V gene lookup returns CDR1 SGHAT and CDR2 FQNNGV. V lost 4 bases and J lost 0; bases outside the gene matches: 12. CDR3 amino acids: CASSSYGSRGSSGNTIYF. The CDR3 DNA reads as TGTGCCAGCAGCTCCTACGGCTCCAGGGGGAGCTCTGGAAACACCATATATTTT.

The chain links TRBV19 to TRBJ2-3, with 8 bases fitting TRBD2. V lost 3 bases and J lost 6; bases outside the gene matches: 5. The germline V gene encodes CDR1 LNHDA and CDR2 SQIVND (reference sequence). This CDR3 region has 14 residues. The CDR3 is CASSMASGHDTQYF. The CDR3 DNA follows: TGTGCCAGTAGTATGGCTAGCGGGCATGATACGCAGTATTTT.

This rearrangement joins TRBV5-6 to TRBJ2-3; 9 bases are shared with TRBD2. The ends lost 4 bases at V and 2 bases at J; junction bases unmatched: 8. CDR3 length: 16 amino acids. Germline V gene data show CDR1 as SGHDT and CDR2 as YYEEEE. DNA for the CDR3: TGTGCCAGCAGCGAAGTAGCGGGAGTGGTCACAGATACGCAGTATTTT. This codes for CASSEVAGVVTDTQYF.

In DNA, the CDR3 is TGTGCCAGCTCACCATTGGAGGGAGGTTGGGACACTGAAGCTTTCTTT. This gives the protein CASSPLEGGWDTEAFF. The chain combines TRBV18 with TRBJ1-1, with unresolved D. Germline assignment: CDR1 KGHSH and CDR2 LQKENI. The CDR3 totals 16 residues. V lost 2 bases, J lost 3 bases, and 16 bases lay in between.

This sequence joins TRBV19 and TRBJ1-2; the D is unclear. From germline, CDR1 is LNHDA and CDR2 SQIVND (reference sequence). The CDR3 is made up of 15 amino acids. Trimming stripped 6 bases from V and 4 bases from J, with 18 bases between. The CDR3 is CASRTPGLRSYGYTF. DNA of the CDR3: TGTGCCAGTAGGACACCCGGGTTACGCTCCTATGGCTACACCTTC.

The chain is built from TRBV5-1 and TRBJ1-1; D perhaps matches TRBD1 (6 bases). Trimming stripped 4 bases from V and 0 bases from J, with 13 bases between. CDR1 and CDR2 from the germline V gene are SGHRS and YFSETQ. This CDR3 spans 15 amino acids. This CDR3 reads CASSPGGQMNTEAFF. As DNA, the CDR3 is TGCGCCAGCAGCCCGGGGGGGCAGATGAACACTGAAGCTTTCTTT.

The chain joins TRBV10-3 to TRBJ1-1, with no clear D. The CDR3 loop spans 15 amino acids. Germline V gives CDR1 ENHRY, CDR2 SYGVKD. With 1 base removed from V and 1 base from J, the gap between germline ends came to 10 bases. The CDR3 DNA sequence: TGTGCCATCAGTGAGTTGGGAATCGAGAACACTGAAGCTTTCTTT. Protein product: CAISELGIENTEAFF.